A single sample gave rise to the 17 T cell receptor beta chains below, sequenced in a study of neurological immune-mediated disorders. TCRdb independently ran MiXCR on the 5' RACE reads; one entry per CDR3 protein. The sample has some 70,000 distinct CDR3 sequences, about 4.9% seen once. Sequencing input: PBMCs. The receptors derive from a man between 25 and 39 years old with multiple sclerosis.

This clonotype was picked up many times. CDR3 sequence reads: CASMRTRGVNEQFF. CDR3 coding DNA: TGCGCCAGCATGCGGACGCGGGGGGTGAATGAGCAGTTCTTC. This sequence joins TRBV5-1 and TRBJ2-1; 8 nucleotides line up with TRBD2. From germline, CDR1 is SGHRS and CDR2 YFSETQ. The CDR3 length is 14 residues. V dropped 6 bases and J dropped 7; count of bases not matched to a gene: 9.

This clonotype was seen repeatedly, ten times or more. The chain is built from TRBV7-9 and TRBJ1-1; D call uncertain. The CDR3 has 14 amino acids. Germline CDR1 reads SEHNR; CDR2 reads FQNEAQ (reference sequence). Trimming left V 6 bases short and J 1 base short, with 12 bases between. In DNA, the CDR3 is TGTGCCAGCAGAAGCAGCTACGGGAACACTGAAGCTTTCTTT. Protein product: CASRSSYGNTEAFF.

This clonotype was observed a few times. The rearrangement joins TRBV10-3 to TRBJ1-5; D remains unclear. V lost 0 bases and J lost 4, with 4 bases in between. Germline assignment: CDR1 ENHRY and CDR2 SYGVKD. The CDR3 loop spans 13 amino acids. CDR3 loop: CAISESGNQPQHF. For the CDR3, the DNA is TGTGCCATCAGTGAGTCGGGTAATCAGCCCCAGCATTTT.

About this clonotype: One junction end disagrees with the germline gene, perhaps due to a read error. The chain couples TRBV5-8 to TRBJ2-3, with D unresolved. Germline-derived CDR1 and CDR2 are SGHTS and YDEGEE. This CDR3 contains 8 residues. Written as DNA, the CDR3 is TGTGCCAGCAGCCGCTCGGATTTT. Translating it yields CASSRSDF.

In its sample, this clonotype was seen many times. The rearrangement links TRBV5-5 to TRBJ2-1; 11 bases line up with TRBD1. CDR3 length: 16 residues. J lost 9 bases, V lost 6 bases, and 14 bases had no gene match. CDR1 is SGHKS, CDR2 YYEKEE, per germline (reference sequence). Written as DNA, the CDR3 is TGTGCCAGCACCCATCAGAGGGGGACAGGGGGGGTTGAGCAGTTCTTC. Translation gives CASTHQRGTGGVEQFF.

In nucleotides, the CDR3 is TGTGCCAGCAGCTTAGCGGGACTCCTTTCTCCGATGGATACGCAGTATTTT. Translated: CASSLAGLLSPMDTQYF. This rearrangement joins TRBV11-2 to TRBJ2-3; a weak D match, TRBD2 (6 bases). The CDR3 covers 17 residues. The V end was cut by 1 base, the J end by 6 bases, with 20 bases between. CDR1 and CDR2 (germline): SGHAT, FQNNGV.

This clonotype was seen repeatedly, ten times or more. This chain links TRBV5-1 with TRBJ2-6; D might be TRBD1 (6 bases). This CDR3 has 16 residues. Trimming cost V 3 bases and J 0 bases, with 10 bases left between them. Germline values: CDR1 SGHRS, CDR2 YFSETQ. The CDR3 loop reads CASSSRGSSGANVLTF. The CDR3 coding sequence is TGCGCCAGCAGCTCGAGGGGGAGCTCTGGGGCCAACGTCCTGACTTTC.

This clonotype was counted ten times or more. The V call is TRBV12-3 or TRBV12-4, the J call TRBJ1-1; 9 positions match TRBD1. This CDR3 comprises 15 residues. Germline trimming cut 1 base from V and 1 base from J; bases unmatched to any gene: 1. DNA for the CDR3: TGTGCCAGCAGTTTAGGGGACAGGGAGAACACTGAAGCTTTCTTT. Translation: CASSLGDRENTEAFF.

The V and J genes are TRBV2 and TRBJ1-2, with D unresolved. V was trimmed by 2 bases and J by 5 bases, leaving 6 bases between them. Per the germline V gene, CDR1 is SNHLY and CDR2 is FYNNEI. The CDR3 sequence is 12 residues long. DNA for the CDR3: TGTGCCAGCAGTGAAAAGTTTTATGGCTACACCTTC. Amino acids: CASSEKFYGYTF.

This clonotype was recorded at least ten times. The rearrangement uses TRBV2 and TRBJ2-4; D remains unclear. This CDR3 region has 15 residues. CDR1 and CDR2 from the germline V gene are SNHLY and FYNNEI. With 1 base removed from V and 2 bases from J, the gap between germline ends came to 9 bases. The CDR3 is CASSEGPGTKNIQYF. As DNA, the CDR3 is TGTGCCAGCAGTGAAGGTCCAGGAACCAAAAACATTCAGTACTTC.

This clonotype was recorded many times. The chain couples TRBV5-4 to TRBJ2-2; possible D gene TRBD1, 6 bases. The CDR3 runs to 15 residues. With 0 bases removed from V and 6 bases from J, the gap between germline ends came to 12 bases. CDR1 is SGHNT, CDR2 YYREEE, per germline (reference sequence). In nucleotides, the CDR3 is TGTGCCAGCAGCTTGGATACAGGGAGTCCCGGGGAGCTGTTTTTT. Its translation: CASSLDTGSPGELFF.

The sample holds many counts of this clonotype. This chain joins TRBV6-9 and TRBJ1-1; D gene ambiguous. The CDR3 runs 14 residues. Trimming left V 5 bases short and J 3 bases short, with 13 bases between. Looked up from germline, CDR1 is MNHGY and CDR2 is SVAAGI. The CDR3 here is CASSPRLQDTEAFF. The DNA for the CDR3 is TGTGCCAGCAGTCCCAGACTCCAGGACACTGAAGCTTTCTTT.

This clonotype was detected a few times. This chain joins TRBV20-1 and TRBJ2-1; tentative D call: TRBD2 (5 bases). Germline V gene data show CDR1 as DFQATT and CDR2 as SNEGSKA (reference sequence). V dropped 4 bases and J dropped 7 bases, with 23 bases sitting between them. This CDR3 has 16 amino acids. CDR3 sequence reads: CSAISLAVTLGNEQFF. As DNA, the CDR3 is TGCAGTGCTATATCCCTAGCAGTGACGCTAGGGAATGAGCAGTTCTTC.

This clonotype showed up many times. The genes are TRBV7-8 and TRBJ1-5; 8 bases are a match to TRBD1. The ends lost 5 bases at V and 7 bases at J; junction bases unmatched: 22. Germline V gene sequence: CDR1 SGHVS, CDR2 FQNEAQ. This CDR3 comprises 19 residues. For the CDR3, the DNA is TGTGCCAGCAGCCCATGGCCCCATCGGGATCAGGGGGCGATACAGCCCCAGCATTTT. Protein product: CASSPWPHRDQGAIQPQHF.

Ten or more counts support this clonotype. Relative to the germline gene, one junction end is altered; a read error may explain this. The V and J genes are TRBV7-9 and TRBJ1-6; D is perhaps TRBD1 (5 bases). Germline V gene data show CDR1 as SEHNR and CDR2 as FQNEAQ (reference sequence). This CDR3 is built from 15 residues. The CDR3 nucleotides read TGTGCCAGCAGCTGGGGGAGCTCCTATAATTCACCCCTCAACTTT. Translated: CASSWGSSYNSPLNF. Full variable domain (remainder filled in from reference TRBV7-9 and TRBJ1-6): DTGVSQNPRHKITKRGQNVTFRCDPISEHNRLYWYRQTLGQGPEFLTYFQNEAQLEKSRLLSDRFSAERPKGSFSTLEIQRTEQGDSAMYLCASSWGSSYNSPLNFGNGTRLTVT.

This clonotype was counted ten times or more. The rearrangement joins TRBV4-1 to TRBJ2-5, with unresolved D. The CDR3 length is 16 residues. Germline V gives CDR1 MGHRA, CDR2 YSYEKL. The V gene lost 1 base and the J gene lost 0 bases, with 12 bases spanning the gap. The CDR3 region has the DNA TGCGCCAGCAGCCAAGTGGGAAATCCGTACCAAGAGACCCAGTACTTC. This translates into CASSQVGNPYQETQYF.

This clonotype has a count of ten or more. The V call is TRBV24-1, the J call TRBJ2-7; D ambiguous. In germline, CDR1 is KGHDR, CDR2 SFDVKD. The CDR3 is made up of 13 amino acids. V lost 2 bases and J lost 4, with 8 bases in between. CDR3 residues: CATSDSHRYEQYF. DNA for the CDR3: TGTGCCACCAGTGATTCTCACAGATACGAGCAGTACTTC.